Listed below are T cell receptor beta chains from one sample, sequenced in a study of T-cell reconstitution after alpha-beta-depleted transplantation in children. TCRdb re-called the PCR reads through MiXCR, storing one row per CDR3 protein. The table includes a few hundred thousand distinct CDR3 sequences, 11% detected once. The input for sequencing was peripheral blood, taken 180 days after TCRalphabeta/CD19-depleted stem cell transplant. These receptors all stem from a male patient between 2 and 9 years old who had a stem cell transplant for chronic granulomatous disease, so the T cells may come from the graft donor. CDR3s include the opening cysteine and the closing phenylalanine or tryptophan. Each record gives: CDR3 length, J gene, D gene, V gene, clone size, CDR3 DNA, CDR3 protein. D genes are given only for firm matches. Size is stated for part of the rows, as once, few or many counts, or as a class when the clone is expanded.

>13|TRBJ2-5|NA|TRBV5-6|many
TGTGCCAGCAGTTCGGGGTCCGGAGAGACCCAGTACTTC
CASSSGSGETQYF
>12|TRBJ2-3|NA|TRBV7-2|many
TGTGCCAGCAGGTCGCTAACAGATACGCAGTATTTT
CASRSLTDTQYF
>15|TRBJ2-7|NA|TRBV25-1|many
TGTGCCAGCAGTGTAGGCGGGGCCGGGTCCTACGAGCAGTACTTC
CASSVGGAGSYEQYF
>13|TRBJ1-2|NA|TRBV12-3/TRBV12-4|many
TGTGCCAGCAGTTTTGGTGAAAACTATGGCTACACCTTC
CASSFGENYGYTF
>14|TRBJ1-1|NA|TRBV7-3|many
TGTGCCAGCAGCCACCTAGGAGCAAACACTGAAGCTTTCTTT
CASSHLGANTEAFF
>17|TRBJ2-1|TRBD2|TRBV5-1|many
TGCGCCAGCAGCGTAACCCTAGCGGGAGGGTCCTACAATGAGCAGTTCTTC
CASSVTLAGGSYNEQFF
>12|TRBJ2-7|NA|TRBV6-2/TRBV6-3|many
TGTGCCAGCAGTTACAACTCCTACGAGCAGTACTTC
CASSYNSYEQYF
>14|TRBJ1-6|NA|TRBV20-1|many
TGCAGTGCTAGAGGGGGTCGGTATAATTCACCCCTCCACTTT
CSARGGRYNSPLHF
>14|TRBJ1-6|NA|TRBV20-1|many
TGCAGTGCTAGCCGACCCGGGACAAATTCACCCCTCCACTTT
CSASRPGTNSPLHF
>12|TRBJ2-7|TRBD1|TRBV29-1|many
TGCAGCGTCCGGGACAGAAGCTACGAGCAGTACTTC
CSVRDRSYEQYF
>14|TRBJ2-3|NA|TRBV9|few
TGTGCCAGCAGCTTCAACCCCGGAGCAGATACGCAGTATTTT
CASSFNPGADTQYF
>15|TRBJ2-7|TRBD1|TRBV3-1|many
TGTGCCAGCAGCCAAGGAGGGGACAGAACCTACGAGCAGTACTTC
CASSQGGDRTYEQYF
>16|TRBJ2-1|NA|TRBV20-1|many
TGCAGTGCTAGACGCCTCCGGGCACAAAACTACAATGAGCAGTTCTTC
CSARRLRAQNYNEQFF
>11|TRBJ2-7|NA|TRBV12-3/TRBV12-4|many
TGTGCCAGCAGTTTATTGCACGAGCAGTACTTC
CASSLLHEQYF
>13|TRBJ2-7|NA|TRBV4-3|NA
TGCGCCAGCAGCCAAGTTGGCGCCTCCGAGCAGTACTTC
CASSQVGASEQYF
>12|TRBJ1-1|NA|TRBV20-1|many
TGCAGTGCTAGCGGCGGGAACACTGAAGCTTTCTTT
CSASGGNTEAFF
>14|TRBJ2-1|NA|TRBV28|many
TGTGCCAGCAGTCCTCGGCACCGATACAATGAGCAGTTCTTC
CASSPRHRYNEQFF
>14|TRBJ1-1|NA|TRBV19|NA
TGTGCCAGTAGTATTCGGTCAGGGTTCACTGAAGCTTTCTTT
CASSIRSGFTEAFF
>17|TRBJ2-7|TRBD2|TRBV2|many
TGTGCCAGCACCCAGAGGGGACTAGCGGGAGATACCTACGAGCAGTACTTC
CASTQRGLAGDTYEQYF
>13|TRBJ1-1|NA|TRBV6-5|many
TGTGCCAGCGCGGCGTCGAGTGGCACTGAAGCTTTCTTT
CASAASSGTEAFF
>14|TRBJ2-1|NA|TRBV7-6|NA
TGTGCCAGCAGCATTGGGCCGACCTACAATGAGCAGTTCTTC
CASSIGPTYNEQFF
>15|TRBJ2-2|NA|TRBV28|few
TGTGCCAGCAGTTTTCGGGGGAGAAAGACCGGGGAGCTGTTTTTT
CASSFRGRKTGELFF
>14|TRBJ1-6|TRBD1|TRBV7-2|many
TGTGCCAGCAGCTCAGGACAGGGATATTCACCCCTCCACTTT
CASSSGQGYSPLHF
>14|TRBJ2-5|TRBD2|TRBV20-1|many
TGCAGTGCTAGTGTGTATAAGGGAGGGGAGACCCAGTACTTC
CSASVYKGGETQYF
>12|TRBJ2-7|NA|TRBV20-1|many
TGCAGTGCGGGCACGCGCTCCTACGAGCAGTACTTC
CSAGTRSYEQYF
>15|TRBJ1-4|NA|TRBV4-1|many
TGCGCCAGCAGGCTGGGAGGCGCAACTAATGAAAAACTGTTTTTT
CASRLGGATNEKLFF
>15|TRBJ2-1|TRBD2|TRBV28|many
TGTGCCAGCAGTTTGCCCCCTAGCGGCTACAATGAGCAGTTCTTC
CASSLPPSGYNEQFF
>15|TRBJ2-5|TRBD2|TRBV3-1|many
TGTGCCAGCAGCCAACGGGGAGCGGGACAAGAGACCCAGTACTTC
CASSQRGAGQETQYF
>15|TRBJ2-1|NA|TRBV3-1|many
TGTGCCAGCAGCCAAGGTCCACCAGGGGACAATGAGCAGTTCTTC
CASSQGPPGDNEQFF
>11|TRBJ2-3|NA|TRBV15|many
TGTGCCACCAGCCGAATGGATACGCAGTATTTT
CATSRMDTQYF
>16|TRBJ2-7|NA|TRBV27|many
TGTGCCAGCAGTTTCAGTCTGTTGATGGGCACCTACGAGCAGTACTTC
CASSFSLLMGTYEQYF
>14|TRBJ2-2|NA|TRBV7-2|many
TGTGCCAGCAGCTCAGTTGTTTACATCGGGGAGCTGTTTTTT
CASSSVVYIGELFF
>14|TRBJ2-5|NA|TRBV6-5|many
TGTGCCAGCATGGGTACCGGGAGACCGGAGACCCAGTACTTC
CASMGTGRPETQYF
>14|TRBJ2-1|NA|TRBV7-6|many
TGTGCCAGCAGCGCCCGACTAGAGTCAAATGAGCAGTTCTTC
CASSARLESNEQFF
>15|TRBJ2-3|NA|TRBV18|many
TGTGCCAGCTCTCACAAGAGGTTTGGCACAGATACGCAGTATTTT
CASSHKRFGTDTQYF
>14|TRBJ2-6|NA|TRBV5-1|many
TGCGCCAGCAGCACCGGGGCCGGGGCCAACGTCCTGACTTTC
CASSTGAGANVLTF
>17|TRBJ2-2|TRBD1|TRBV24-1|many
TGTGCCACCAGTGCCCCGGGACAGGGTGTAAGAACCGGGGAGCTGTTTTTT
CATSAPGQGVRTGELFF
>15|TRBJ2-2|NA|TRBV5-1|many
TGCGCCAGCAGCTTGGGACTGTTATTCACCGGGGAGCTGTTTTTT
CASSLGLLFTGELFF
>12|TRBJ2-7|NA|TRBV20-1|many
TGCAGTGCAACGACTAGTTATTACGAGCAGTACTTC
CSATTSYYEQYF
>20|TRBJ2-1|TRBD2|TRBV11-2|NA
TGTGCCAGCAGCCACCCGATAGGACTAGCGGGGTGGAGCTCCTACAATGAGCAGTTCTTC
CASSHPIGLAGWSSYNEQFF